A selection of T cell receptor beta chains follows, all from one sample in a study of blood T cells in healthy people across ages. TCRdb recomputed calls from the 5' RACE reads with MiXCR, one row per CDR3 protein. This table has roughly 860,000 distinct CDR3 sequences, 55% to 65% appearing once. The material sequenced was blood. The receptors shown here come from a man aged 25-45 years in good health. Each CDR3 is given with its conserved first and last residue. A D gene is named only where the DNA matches it firmly. The size field is filled for only some rows; it gives once, few, many or a size class.

once | TRBD2 | TRBJ2-1 | TRBV6-2/TRBV6-3 | CASSLWTSGGAGNEQFF | TGTGCCAGCAGTCTATGGACTAGCGGGGGGGCCGGGAATGAGCAGTTCTTC
. | . | TRBJ1-2 | TRBV3-1 | CASSQDVGSWNGYTF | TGTGCCAGCAGCCAAGATGTGGGGAGTTGGAATGGCTACACCTTC
. | TRBD2 | TRBJ2-5 | TRBV14 | CASSQASGGGETQYF | TGTGCCAGCAGCCAAGCTTCGGGAGGAGGGGAGACCCAGTACTTC
. | TRBD2 | TRBJ2-1 | TRBV6-2/TRBV6-3 | CASSSYQAGGRGNEQFF | TGTGCCAGCAGTTCTTACCAAGCGGGGGGGAGAGGCAATGAGCAGTTCTTC
. | . | TRBJ2-6 | TRBV4-3 | CASSQDPAGGHPHFSGANVLTF | TGCGCCAGCAGCCAAGATCCCGCCGGGGGGCACCCCCATTTCTCTGGGGCCAACGTCCTGACTTTC
. | . | TRBJ1-2 | TRBV12-3/TRBV12-4 | CASRRGDNYGYTF | TGTGCCAGCAGAAGAGGGGATAACTATGGCTACACCTTC
. | . | TRBJ2-5 | TRBV12-3/TRBV12-4 | CASSAGHPGETQYF | TGTGCCAGCAGCGCGGGTCACCCCGGAGAGACCCAGTACTTC
. | . | TRBJ2-7 | TRBV27 | CASSPQAGYPYEQYF | TGTGCCAGCAGCCCTCAGGCAGGGTACCCCTACGAGCAGTACTTC
. | TRBD1 | TRBJ2-5 | TRBV5-1 | CASSGWTGQETQYF | TGCGCCAGCAGCGGATGGACAGGGCAAGAGACCCAGTACTTC
. | . | TRBJ1-6 | TRBV7-3 | CASSLIASSPLHF | TGTGCCAGCAGCTTAATCGCGAGTTCACCCCTCCACTTT
. | TRBD1 | TRBJ1-6 | TRBV7-2 | CASSLRDRGLYNSPLHF | TGTGCCAGCAGCTTAAGGGACAGGGGTCTGTATAATTCACCCCTCCACTTT
. | . | TRBJ2-2 | TRBV9 | CASSGYPGRENTGELFF | TGTGCCAGCAGCGGATATCCGGGACGGGAGAACACCGGGGAGCTGTTTTTT
. | . | TRBJ1-6 | TRBV20-1 | CSVPPESRSYNSPLHF | TGCAGTGTCCCCCCAGAGAGCCGCTCCTATAATTCACCCCTCCACTTT
. | . | TRBJ2-5 | TRBV12-3/TRBV12-4 | CASSLTQGSETQYF | TGTGCCAGCAGTTTAACCCAAGGTTCAGAGACCCAGTACTTC
. | . | TRBJ1-5 | TRBV12-3/TRBV12-4 | CASSLSGLGDQPQHF | TGTGCCAGCAGTTTATCGGGTCTGGGTGATCAGCCCCAGCATTTT
. | . | TRBJ2-7 | TRBV7-6 | CASNSPTGEQYF | TGTGCCAGCAACTCTCCGACTGGCGAGCAGTACTTC
. | TRBD2 | TRBJ2-1 | TRBV6-2/TRBV6-3 | CASSYLIAGVRRFNEQFF | TGTGCCAGCAGTTACCTGATAGCGGGGGTCCGAAGATTCAATGAGCAGTTCTTC
few | . | TRBJ2-3 | TRBV10-3 | CAISEILSTDTQYF | TGTGCCATCAGTGAAATCCTTAGCACAGATACGCAGTATTTT
. | TRBD1 | TRBJ1-5 | TRBV29-1 | CSVTLTGGRDQPQHF | TGCAGCGTTACCTTAACAGGGGGGAGGGATCAGCCCCAGCATTTT